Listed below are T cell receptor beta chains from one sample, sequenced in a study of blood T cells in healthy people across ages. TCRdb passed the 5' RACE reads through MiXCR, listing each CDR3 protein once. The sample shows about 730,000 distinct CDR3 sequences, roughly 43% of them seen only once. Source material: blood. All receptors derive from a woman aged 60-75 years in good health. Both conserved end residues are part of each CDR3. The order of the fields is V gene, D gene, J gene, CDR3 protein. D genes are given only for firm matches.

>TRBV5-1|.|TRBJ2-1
CASSPGFEQFF
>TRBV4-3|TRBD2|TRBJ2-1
CASSQGLGLASHYNEQFF
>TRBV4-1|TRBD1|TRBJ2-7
CASSTTGTGTYEQYF
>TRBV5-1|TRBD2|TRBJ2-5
CASSPGGEAQYF
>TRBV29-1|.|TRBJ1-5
CSAQESNQPQHF
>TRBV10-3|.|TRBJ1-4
CAISESAVATNEKLFF
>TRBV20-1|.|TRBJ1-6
CSARTLTGLGDNSPLHF
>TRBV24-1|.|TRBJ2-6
CATSDSHGGQDGANVLTF
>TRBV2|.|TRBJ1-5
CASSAASNQPQHF
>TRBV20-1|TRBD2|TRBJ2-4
CSAGLAGALSIQYF
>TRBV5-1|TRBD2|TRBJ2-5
CASSPGLAAQETQYF
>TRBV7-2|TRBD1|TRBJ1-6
CASSLVVGDRRNSPLHF
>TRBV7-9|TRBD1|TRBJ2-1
CASSPQDRGNEQFF
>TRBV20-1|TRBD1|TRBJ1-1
CSAGSPGTGMNTEAFF
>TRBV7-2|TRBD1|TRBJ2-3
CASSQQGSHSTDTQYF
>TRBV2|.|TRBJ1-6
CASSPTGIHNSPLHF
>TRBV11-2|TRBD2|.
CASSFISGRARYEQYF
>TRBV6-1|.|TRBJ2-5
CASSEAGWETQYF
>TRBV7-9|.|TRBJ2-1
CAGKNRVYNEQFF
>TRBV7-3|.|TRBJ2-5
CASSLIPGSLGGGQETQYF
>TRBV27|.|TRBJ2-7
CASSSTETTVYEQYF
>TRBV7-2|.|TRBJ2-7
CASSPQTGKIPYEQYF
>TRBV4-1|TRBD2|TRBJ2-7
CASSQSGLAEVYEQYF
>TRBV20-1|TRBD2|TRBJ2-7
CSAIPTSGRTYEQYF
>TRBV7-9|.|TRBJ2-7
CASSLSLTSSYEQYF
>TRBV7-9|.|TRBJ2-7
CASSLEGIGEQYF
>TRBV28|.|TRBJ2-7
CASSLSLRDTTNYEQYF
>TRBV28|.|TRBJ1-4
CASSLGGALDEKLFF
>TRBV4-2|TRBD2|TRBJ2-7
CASSQDVAGGYEQYF
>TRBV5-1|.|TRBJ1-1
CASSLFAVSASHPNTEAFF
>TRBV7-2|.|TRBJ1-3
CASSLSGYGNTIYF
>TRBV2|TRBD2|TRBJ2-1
CASSVSGGYSSHNEQFF
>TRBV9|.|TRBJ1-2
CASSPDPTANYGYTF
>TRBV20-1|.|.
CSASGWGSVTEQYF
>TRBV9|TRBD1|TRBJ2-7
CASSVGTGPNEQYF
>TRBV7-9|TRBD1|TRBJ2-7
CASSYQGVNEQYF
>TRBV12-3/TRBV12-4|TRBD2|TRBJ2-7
CASSGGERSYEQYF
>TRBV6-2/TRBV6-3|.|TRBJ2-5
CASSYSVGEQYF
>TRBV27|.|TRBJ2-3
CASSTDRRLTDTQYF
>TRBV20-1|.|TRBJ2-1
CSASSGRAGGNEQFF
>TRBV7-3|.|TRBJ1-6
CASSSRDRMFNSPLHF
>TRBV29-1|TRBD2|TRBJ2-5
CSVERGGPETQYF
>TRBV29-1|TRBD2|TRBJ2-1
CSVSSGAIGDEQFF
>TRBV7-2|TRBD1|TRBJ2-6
CASSFYRGESGANVLTF
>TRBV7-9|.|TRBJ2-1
CASSGGLRVEQFF
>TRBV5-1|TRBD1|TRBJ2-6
CASSSLTGTGVSGANVLTF
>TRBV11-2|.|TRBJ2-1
CASSPELGYNEQFF
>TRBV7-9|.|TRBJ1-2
CASSPDYGGYTF
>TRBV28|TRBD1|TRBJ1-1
CASSHQGESTEAFF